Listed here are 25 T cell receptor beta chains from one sample, sequenced in a study of cytomegalovirus exposure and HLA in healthy donors. With 60 Vbeta and 13 Jbeta primers, the PCR was carried out. Repertoires were generated with immunoSEQ multiplex PCR, while TCRdb's copy carries only in-frame clones and drops some. The table includes more than 90,000 clones, around 75% detected once. Sequencing was performed on PBMCs. These receptors were collected from a man aged 50 to 59 in good health and CMV-seronegative.

This chain links TRBV2 with TRBJ1-5, with 10 bases matching TRBD1. Per the germline V gene, CDR1 is SNHLY and CDR2 is FYNNEI. This CDR3 region has 15 residues. J was trimmed by 2 bases and V by 3 bases; bases with no gene match: 1. CDR3 in amino acids: CASSDGTGGNQPQHF. The CDR3 DNA follows: TGTGCCAGCAGTGATGGGACAGGGGGCAATCAGCCCCAGCATTTT.

This clone has more than one count but fewer than ten. V and J are TRBV7-8 and TRBJ1-5; 7 positions match TRBD1. The ends lost 4 bases at V and 5 bases at J; junction bases unmatched: 11. The V gene's germline CDR1 is SGHVS and CDR2 FQNEAQ. The CDR3 is made up of 16 amino acids. DNA of the CDR3: TGTGCCAGCAGCTCGTTACAGGGGATCAACTATCAGCCCCAGCATTTT. It translates to CASSSLQGINYQPQHF.

The chain recombines TRBV28 with TRBJ2-1; TRBD1 matches at 7 bases. The CDR3 runs to 15 residues. CDR1 is MDHEN and CDR2 is SYDVKM in the germline V gene. V lost 4 bases, J lost 4 bases, and 7 bases stayed unmatched. The chain's CDR3 is CASSSPGQNYNEQFF. CDR3 DNA sequence: TGTGCCAGCAGTTCACCGGGACAGAATTACAATGAGCAGTTCTTC.

CDR3 region: CASSLGLSGKDFHTGELFF. CDR3 nucleotide sequence: TGTGCCAGCAGCTTAGGGTTGTCGGGGAAGGATTTCCATACCGGGGAGCTGTTTTTT. The chain joins TRBV5-8 to TRBJ2-2; TRBD2 might be the D (5 bases). With 2 bases removed from V and 5 bases from J, the gap between germline ends came to 25 bases. Germline CDR1 is SGHTS and CDR2 is YDEGEE. The CDR3 consists of 19 residues. Full variable domain (outside the CDR3, taken from reference TRBV5-8 and TRBJ2-2): EAGVTQSPTHLIKTRGQQATLRCSPISGHTSVYWYQQALGLGLQFLLWYDEGEERNRGNFPPRFSGRQFPNYSSELNVNALELEDSALYLCASSLGLSGKDFHTGELFFGEGSRLTVL.

The chain employs TRBV9 and TRBJ1-4; a weak D match, TRBD1 (6 bases). Germline V gives CDR1 SGDLS, CDR2 YYNGEE. The CDR3 runs to 18 residues. The V end lost 0 bases, the J end lost 8 bases, and 23 bases lay between the germline ends. CDR3 in amino acids: CASSVGRVYRDTGEKLFF. The CDR3 region has the DNA TGTGCCAGCAGCGTAGGACGGGTTTACCGGGACACTGGAGAAAAACTGTTTTTT.

The chain has TRBV7-8 and TRBJ1-5, with D perhaps TRBD1 (6 bases). CDR1 SGHVS and CDR2 FQNEAQ come from the germline V gene. This CDR3 has 16 amino acids. V was pared by 4 bases and J by 7 bases, with 20 bases between. The CDR3 protein is CASSSSAAGGVQPQHF. The CDR3 DNA reads as TGTGCCAGCAGCTCTAGCGCGGCGGGGGGCGTACAGCCCCAGCATTTT.

This clone was found once. This sequence joins TRBV7-8 and TRBJ1-5; 10 bases match TRBD1. From germline, CDR1 is SGHVS and CDR2 FQNEAQ. The V segment lost 1 base and the J segment 0 bases; nucleotides outside the gene matches: 6. This CDR3 spans 18 amino acids. The CDR3 loop is CASSLGQGAGPSNQPQHF. The CDR3 coding sequence is TGTGCCAGCAGCTTAGGACAGGGGGCGGGCCCTAGCAATCAGCCCCAGCATTTT.

The J gene is TRBJ1-2, the V gene TRBV2; D perhaps matches TRBD1 (5 bases). V lost 4 bases, J lost 4 bases, and 16 bases lay in between. The CDR3 loop spans 15 amino acids. Germline V gene data show CDR1 as SNHLY and CDR2 as FYNNEI. This chain's CDR3 is CASSARQSSFYGYTF. For the CDR3, the DNA is TGTGCCAGCAGTGCCCGACAGAGCAGCTTCTATGGCTACACCTTC.

V and J are TRBV4-1 and TRBJ1-1; D is uncertain. This CDR3 has 14 amino acids. Trimming took 0 bases from V and 8 from J, leaving 13 bases between them. Germline V gene lookup returns CDR1 MGHRA and CDR2 YSYEKL. The CDR3 is CASSQELGVTEAFF. In DNA form, the CDR3 reads TGCGCCAGCAGCCAAGAACTCGGGGTTACCGAAGCTTTCTTT.

This CDR3 reads CSVLPTGGHEQYF. CDR3 nucleotide sequence: TGCAGCGTTCTACCGACAGGGGGCCACGAGCAGTACTTC. This chain connects TRBV29-1 to TRBJ2-7; TRBD1 aligns across 10 bases. With 5 bases clipped from V and 5 bases from J, the junction kept 6 bases outside the gene matches. Germline lookup yields CDR1 SQVTM and CDR2 ANQGSEA. CDR3 size: 13 residues.

The chain joins TRBV11-2 to TRBJ2-1; tentative D call: TRBD2 (6 bases). CDR1 SGHAT and CDR2 FQNNGV come from the germline V gene. The V and J ends lost 1 base and 7 bases respectively, with 11 bases between them. This CDR3 is 14 amino acids long. CDR3 bases: TGTGCCAGCAGCTTAGCGGGGACTTCGAATGAGCAGTTCTTC. Translating it yields CASSLAGTSNEQFF.

There are a few counts of this clone. The chain employs TRBV25-1 and TRBJ1-2, with TRBD1 as a possible D gene (6 bases). CDR1 and CDR2 (germline): MGHDK, SYGVNS. This CDR3 has 12 residues. Trimming pared 7 bases from V and 8 bases from J, leaving 14 bases between. CDR3: CASTSQGEGYTF. The CDR3 nucleotides are TGTGCCAGCACCTCACAGGGCGAGGGCTACACCTTC.

This clone is labeled medium-sized. The chain has TRBV7-9 and TRBJ2-3, with TRBD2 matching 7 bases. V dropped 1 base and J dropped 2; count of bases not matched to a gene: 6. This CDR3 has 16 amino acids. Germline V gene data show CDR1 as SEHNR and CDR2 as FQNEAQ (reference sequence). CDR3 DNA: TGTGCCAGCAGCTTAGACAACAGCGGGACCACAGATACGCAGTATTTT. Translating it yields CASSLDNSGTTDTQYF.

This chain links TRBV19 with TRBJ2-1; a weak D match, TRBD1 (5 bases). Per the germline V gene, CDR1 is LNHDA and CDR2 is SQIVND (reference sequence). CDR3 size: 15 residues. V lost 2 bases and J 0 bases, leaving 8 bases between the germline ends. The CDR3 loop is CASSIRQGSYNEQFF. The CDR3 DNA reads TGTGCCAGTAGTATAAGGCAGGGCTCCTACAATGAGCAGTTCTTC.

This sequence joins TRBV28 and TRBJ2-7; 7 nucleotides align to TRBD1. Germline assignment: CDR1 MDHEN and CDR2 SYDVKM. The V segment lost 5 bases and the J segment 2 bases; nucleotides outside the gene matches: 6. The length of the CDR3 is 14 residues. DNA for the CDR3: TGTGCCAGCAGTACCGGGACAGCTACCTACGAGCAGTACTTC. Protein: CASSTGTATYEQYF.

DNA of the CDR3: TGTGCCAGCAGCTTGACTGGGGAAGAGGTAGCGGGAGTCACAGATACGCAGTATTTT. Its protein is CASSLTGEEVAGVTDTQYF. The chain employs TRBV14 and TRBJ2-3; the match to TRBD2 covers 9 bases. J lost 2 bases, V lost 5 bases, and 17 bases had no gene match. Germline V gives CDR1 SGHDN, CDR2 FVKESK. This CDR3 comprises 19 residues. The complete variable domain, with remaining parts taken from reference TRBV14 and TRBJ2-3, reads EAGVTQFPSHSVIEKGQTVTLRCDPISGHDNLYWYRRVMGKEIKFLLHFVKESKQDESGMPNNRFLAERTGGTYSTLKVQPAELEDSGVYFCASSLTGEEVAGVTDTQYFGPGTRLTVL.

This clone was seen once. The junction departs from the called germline gene at one end, perhaps through a read error. The chain has TRBV7-9 and TRBJ2-7, with D perhaps assigned TRBD1 or TRBD2 (5 bases each). The CDR3 totals 12 residues. Germline lookup yields CDR1 SEHNR and CDR2 FQNEAQ (reference sequence). The CDR3 region has the DNA TGTTCCAGCGGACACTTGAAGGGGGAGCAGTACTTC. This sequence encodes CSSGHLKGEQYF.

The rearrangement uses TRBV6-4 and TRBJ2-2; 7 nucleotides line up with TRBD1. Per germline, CDR1 MRHNA and CDR2 SNTAGT. With V trimmed by 4 bases and J by 1 base, 0 bases remained unmatched. This CDR3 is 14 amino acids long. This CDR3 reads CASSGQGNTGELFF. CDR3 DNA sequence: TGTGCCAGCAGTGGACAGGGGAACACCGGGGAGCTGTTTTTT.

CDR3 amino acids: CASSLAGGMSNQPQHF. In DNA form, the CDR3 reads TGTGCCAGCAGCCTGGCGGGAGGAATGAGCAATCAGCCCCAGCATTTT. V is TRBV7-2 and J is TRBJ1-5; D is uncertain. There are 16 residues in the CDR3. V was clipped by 5 bases and J by 1 base, with 15 bases between them. The germline CDR1 and CDR2 sequences are SGHTA and FQGNSA.

V gene TRBV19 combines with J gene TRBJ1-6; D unresolved. The germline CDR1 and CDR2 sequences are LNHDA and SQIVND (reference sequence). V lost 6 bases and J 14 bases, leaving 20 bases between the germline ends. This CDR3 has 14 residues. The CDR3, as DNA: TGTGCCAGTAGCCCGGGTCTATTCGGTCCGACCCTCCACTTT. Residues: CASSPGLFGPTLHF. The entire variable domain, with the rest obtained from reference TRBV19 and TRBJ1-6, is as follows: DGGITQSPKYLFRKEGQNVTLSCEQNLNHDAMYWYRQDPGQGLRLIYYSQIVNDFQKGDIAEGYSVSREKKESFPLTVTSAQKNPTAFYLCASSPGLFGPTLHFGNGTRLTVT.

This sequence joins TRBV6-5 and TRBJ2-1; D is uncertain. The CDR3 spans 15 residues. With 5 bases removed from V and 2 bases from J, the gap between germline ends came to 13 bases. The germline V gene encodes CDR1 MNHEY and CDR2 SVGAGI. The chain's CDR3 is CASSTSKAAYNEQFF. The CDR3 nucleotides are TGTGCCAGCAGTACGTCCAAAGCCGCCTACAATGAGCAGTTCTTC.

The rearrangement joins TRBV7-2 to TRBJ2-7, with D possibly being TRBD2 (6 bases). Germline assignment: CDR1 SGHTA and CDR2 FQGNSA. V lost 1 base and J 3 bases, leaving 13 bases between the germline ends. The CDR3 sequence is 15 residues long. CDR3 nucleotide sequence: TGTGCCAGCAGCTTAGTGGGGGGAACTGGCTACGAGCAGTACTTC. Translated, it gives CASSLVGGTGYEQYF.

In its sample, this clone was seen once. The chain recombines TRBV6-6 with TRBJ1-5; TRBD1 might be the D (5 bases). CDR1 is MNHNY, CDR2 SVGAGI, per germline (reference sequence). Trimming removed 2 bases from V and 6 bases from J, with 8 bases in between. The CDR3 extends over 13 amino acids. CDR3 protein: CASSYGGLQPQHF. As DNA, the CDR3 is TGTGCCAGCAGTTACGGGGGACTTCAGCCCCAGCATTTT.

CDR3 DNA sequence: TGTGCCAGCAGCTCAGGGACAGGGGGTTTGGCCCAGCATTTT. It encodes CASSSGTGGLAQHF. The V and J genes are TRBV7-8 and TRBJ1-5; TRBD1 aligns across 11 bases. This CDR3 contains 14 residues. Unmatched junction bases numbered 7, after V lost 4 bases and J lost 11 bases. Per the germline V gene, CDR1 is SGHVS and CDR2 is FQNEAQ.

V and J are TRBV29-1 and TRBJ1-2; D unclear. Trimming cost V 4 bases and J 0 bases, with 9 bases left between them. Germline lookup yields CDR1 SQVTM and CDR2 ANQGSEA. The CDR3 sequence is 13 residues long. Written as DNA, the CDR3 is TGCAGCGTTGTCCCCGCAGCTAACTATGGCTACACCTTC. Its translation is CSVVPAANYGYTF.